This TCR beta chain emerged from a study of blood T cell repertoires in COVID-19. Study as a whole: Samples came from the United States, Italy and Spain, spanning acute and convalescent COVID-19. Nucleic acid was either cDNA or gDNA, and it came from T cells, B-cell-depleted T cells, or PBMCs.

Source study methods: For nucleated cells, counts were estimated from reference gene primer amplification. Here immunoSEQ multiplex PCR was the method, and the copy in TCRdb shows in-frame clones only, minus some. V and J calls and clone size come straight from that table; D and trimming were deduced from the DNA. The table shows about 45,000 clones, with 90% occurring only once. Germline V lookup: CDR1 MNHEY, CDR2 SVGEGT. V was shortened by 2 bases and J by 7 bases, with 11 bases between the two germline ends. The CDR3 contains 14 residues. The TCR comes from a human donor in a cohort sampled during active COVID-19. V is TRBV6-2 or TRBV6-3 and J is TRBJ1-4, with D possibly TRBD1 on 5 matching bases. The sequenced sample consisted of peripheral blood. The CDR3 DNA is TGTGCCAGCAGTTACCTCAGGGTCGGTGAAAAACTGTTTTTT. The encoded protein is CASSYLRVGEKLFF.